This entry lists 10 T cell receptor beta chains sequenced from one sample in a study of T cells in Graves' hyperthyroidism and ophthalmopathy (dated by TCRdb to the late 2010s). The library was obtained by multiplex PCR. Instrument on record: Illumina HiSeq 2000. The TCR beta CDR3 regions were amplified from the RNA transcripts. The first round of RT-PCR for the TCR CDR3 was performed with the HTBI primer set and the Qiagen OneStep RT-PCR kit. TCRdb cleaned the public reads at Q25 with fastp, built clones with MiXCR and kept in-frame beta chains. One record per CDR3 amino acid sequence lists the most common genes and DNA. Across this sample there are 550,000 to 850,000 distinct CDR3 sequences, with around 20% seen only once. 16% of the sample lies in the top ten. What was sequenced was blood. These receptors were collected from a woman aged 50 to 65 with Graves' hyperthyroidism that later progressed to Graves' ophthalmopathy.

This clonotype showed up many times. The rearrangement links TRBV5-1 to TRBJ1-2; 7 nucleotides align to TRBD1. This CDR3 spans 11 amino acids. V lost 9 bases to trimming and J lost 3 bases; unmatched junction nucleotides: 2. Germline CDR1 reads SGHRS; CDR2 reads YFSETQ. This chain's CDR3 is CATGTDYGYTF. The CDR3 DNA sequence: TGCGCCACCGGGACAGACTATGGCTACACCTTC.

The rearrangement uses TRBV25-1 and TRBJ2-7; D call uncertain. Trimming shortened V by 0 bases and J by 0 bases, and 12 bases separated the two germline ends. This CDR3 has 16 residues. Germline loops: CDR1 MGHDK, CDR2 SYGVNS. CDR3 amino acids: CASSEYLLASSYEQYF. In DNA, the CDR3 is TGTGCCAGCAGTGAATATCTTTTAGCTAGCTCCTACGAGCAGTACTTC.

This clonotype came up a few times. The chain employs TRBV27 and TRBJ2-1, with a weak D call TRBD2 (5 bases). Germline CDR1 MNHEY, CDR2 SMNVEV (reference sequence). The CDR3 consists of 14 residues. V was trimmed by 3 bases and J by 3 bases, leaving 9 bases between them. CDR3 amino acids: CASSFLANYNEQFF. CDR3 DNA: TGTGCCAGCAGTTTCCTAGCCAACTACAATGAGCAGTTCTTC.

CDR3 bases: TGTGCCAGTAGTACCGACAGGGGGGGGATGAACACTGAAGCTTTCTTT. It yields the protein CASSTDRGGMNTEAFF. This rearrangement joins TRBV19 to TRBJ1-1, with TRBD1 matching 9 bases. Per the germline V gene, CDR1 is LNHDA and CDR2 is SQIVND (reference sequence). Trimming took 4 bases from V and 0 from J; bases not matched to a gene: 6. This CDR3 is 16 amino acids long.

The sample holds many counts of this clonotype. V and J are TRBV7-9 and TRBJ2-5; possible D gene TRBD2, 5 bases. The length of the CDR3 is 13 residues. V was trimmed by 6 bases and J by 5 bases, leaving 13 bases between them. Germline V gene sequence: CDR1 SEHNR, CDR2 FQNEAQ (reference sequence). Here the CDR3 DNA reads TGTGCCAGCAGACCTGGACTGGCTGAGACCCAGTACTTC. Its protein product is CASRPGLAETQYF.

This rearrangement joins TRBV3-1 to TRBJ2-1; D remains ambiguous. CDR1 is LGHDT and CDR2 is YNNKEL in the germline V gene (reference sequence). Trimming shortened V by 4 bases and J by 7 bases, and 8 bases separated the two germline ends. The CDR3 contains 12 residues. The CDR3 coding sequence is TGTGCCAGCAGCCCCGCGTGGAATGAGCAGTTCTTC. This translates into CASSPAWNEQFF.

Many counts were recorded for this clonotype. The chain links TRBV12-3 or TRBV12-4 to TRBJ1-1; possibly TRBD1 for D (5 bases). The CDR3 is 14 amino acids. V lost 3 bases and J lost 5, with 13 bases in between. The CDR3 nucleotides read TGTGCCAGCAGTTTTTCGGGGGGAGAGACTGAAGCTTTCTTT. Residues: CASSFSGGETEAFF.

This clonotype was seen ten or more times. The V and J genes are TRBV15 and TRBJ2-1; D may be TRBD2 (8 bases). This CDR3 spans 18 amino acids. V lost 0 bases and J 0 bases, leaving 15 bases between the germline ends. Per the germline V gene, CDR1 is LNHNV and CDR2 is YYDKDF (reference sequence). The CDR3 sequence: CATSRDYSGDSSYNEQFF. Written as DNA, the CDR3 is TGTGCCACCAGCAGAGATTATAGCGGGGACAGCTCCTACAATGAGCAGTTCTTC.

This chain links TRBV6-6 with TRBJ1-5; D is possibly TRBD1 (5 bases). Trimming took 2 bases from V and 11 from J, leaving 22 bases between them. The germline gives CDR1 MNHNY, CDR2 SVGAGI (reference sequence). The CDR3 extends over 16 amino acids. The CDR3 nucleotides are TGTGCCAGCAGTTACGATGGGGTTAGAGGGGTCGGCACCCAGCATTTT. Translating it yields CASSYDGVRGVGTQHF.

This clonotype was recorded many times. The rearrangement links TRBV20-1 to TRBJ2-2; 7 nucleotides match TRBD1. From germline, CDR1 is DFQATT and CDR2 SNEGSKA (reference sequence). V shed 1 base and J 4 bases; nucleotides not matched to a gene: 9. The CDR3 consists of 16 residues. The CDR3 region is CSARGRGQGVTGELFF. CDR3 in DNA: TGCAGTGCTAGAGGTCGAGGGCAGGGGGTCACCGGGGAGCTGTTTTTT.